Below, one TCR beta chain is given with its context. It was the library that attached unique molecular identifiers to individual cDNA molecules. TCRdb passed the RACE reads through MiXCR, listing each CDR3 protein once. Found here are about 69,000 distinct CDR3 sequences, 10% to 13% of them singletons; the top ten hold around 7%. The sample is drawn from a study of human T cells and chemical hapten exposure. Unmatched junction bases numbered 7, after V lost 4 bases and J lost 4 bases. Looked up from germline, CDR1 is SGHRS and CDR2 is YFSETQ. The CDR3 length is 17 residues. The time point denotes: patch test 2, 6 weeks after DPC sensitization. As for treatment: therapeutic diphenylcyclopropenone sensitization with weekly scalp DPC.

V usage is TRBV5-1 and J usage is TRBJ2-1, with 14 bases fitting TRBD2. This material consisted of whole blood, taken in connection with sensitization to the hapten diphenylcyclopropenone (DPC). The origin of this receptor is a woman aged 50 to 60 with alopecia areata. Some clones in this sample may be carry-over from other donors' samples. Written as DNA, the CDR3 is TGCGCCAGCAGCCCGACTAGCGGGAGGGCCTCTTACAATGAGCAGTTCTTC. Protein: CASSPTSGRASYNEQFF.